The entry below describes one T cell receptor beta chain. Its antigen is unknown. The input lacks base qualities; no much larger clone sits a single base away. This sample stems from a study of control samples from healthy donors and cancer patients (dated by TCRdb to about 2020). The library was obtained by the immunoSEQ multiplex PCR assay. Here the immuneACCESS table is served through TCRdb, limited to in-frame sequences with V and J called. Missing clones are a known gap in these copies; in checked studies unresolved V genes cover under half, and the rest lacks a known reason. The sample table contains roughly 150,000 clones; only one count was recorded for about 93% of them. The top ten clonotypes cover over 2% of the sample. The germline V gene encodes CDR1 MNHEY and CDR2 SVGEGT. From cysteine to phenylalanine, the CDR3 is 11 amino acids long. Of all the DNA, just the CDR3 is kept, 33 bases in frame from base 1. V loses 3 bases of germline sequence and J loses 5 bases, and the interval between the two ends is 4 bases.

The sequencing input was blood. This sequence was found in a man aged 45-60 years in good health. This chain joins TRBV6-2 or TRBV6-3 to TRBJ2-5, with the D gene not clear enough to name. The nucleotide sequence reads TGTGCCAGCAGTTATTGGGAGACCCAGTACTTC. It encodes CASSYWETQYF.